The source of this T cell receptor (beta chain) is a study of CD8 T cells in ankylosing spondylitis. A quantitative 5'-RACE method, one with molecular barcodes, was used to make TCR beta libraries. TCRdb re-called the 5' RACE reads through MiXCR, storing one row per CDR3 protein. The table has some 40,000 distinct CDR3 sequences, 10% seen once. This clonotype came up many times. No antigen is known for it. CDR3 length equals 16 residues. CDR1 SGHRS and CDR2 YFSETQ come from the germline V gene. Trimming cost V 0 bases and J 3 bases; bases outside gene matches: 2. Study-wide points: Several highly homologous variants made up a TCR beta motif, and this motif appeared characteristic of ankylosing spondylitis blood. The disease-linked clones had a CD8+ phenotype and low blood frequencies. Reportedly, disease-linked clones are significantly enriched in ankylosing spondylitis patients' matched synovial fluid.

Sequencing was performed on blood, either unsorted or a sorted T cell fraction (not recorded which). The chain employs TRBV5-1 and TRBJ2-7; 14 bases align to TRBD2. This clonotype was obtained from a male donor with ankylosing spondylitis or in good health (not recorded which). The DNA of the CDR3 is TGCGCCAGCAGCTTGGACGGGACTAGCGGGAGCTACGAGCAGTACTTC. Its translation is CASSLDGTSGSYEQYF. The variable domain in full, with the rest retrieved from reference TRBV5-1 and TRBJ2-7, is KAGVTQTPRYLIKTRGQQVTLSCSPISGHRSVSWYQQTPGQGLQFLFEYFSETQRNKGNFPGRFSGRQFSNSRSEMNVSTLELGDSALYLCASSLDGTSGSYEQYFGPGTRLTVT.